This T cell receptor beta chain was recorded in a study of T cell repertoires in cytomegalovirus infection. From the reads, TCRdb called clonotypes with MiXCR, one entry per CDR3 protein. The data hold about 180,000 distinct CDR3 sequences, with roughly an eighth observed a single time. This clonotype was seen a handful of times. This CDR3 is 14 amino acids long. Germline V gene data show CDR1 as SGHVS and CDR2 as FQNEAQ. The J segment lost 6 bases and the V segment lost 4 bases, leaving 6 bases of the junction unmatched. Sequencing input: PBMCs. The rearrangement links TRBV7-8 to TRBJ1-5, with TRBD1 matching over 7 bases. This receptor was identified in a human donor in good health (CMV status not recorded). Some clones in this sample may be carry-over from other donors' samples. The CDR3 loop reads CASSSNQGGQPQHF. CDR3 in DNA: TGTGCCAGCAGCTCAAATCAGGGGGGTCAGCCCCAGCATTTT. The variable domain in full, with the rest retrieved from reference TRBV7-8 and TRBJ1-5, is GAGVSQSPRYKVAKRGQDVALRCDPISGHVSLFWYQQALGQGPEFLTYFQNEAQLDKSGLPSDRFFAERPEGSVSTLKIQRTQQEDSAVYLCASSSNQGGQPQHFGDGTRLSIL.